Reported below is one T cell receptor beta chain. Its recognized antigen is unknown. Per-base quality was not reported, and no clone a single base away is much larger than it. The data belong to a study of control samples from healthy donors and cancer patients (dated by TCRdb to the early 2020s). V was cut back by 0 bases and J by 7 bases, leaving a gap of 11 bases between them. The germline V gene yields SGHRS for CDR1 and YFSETQ for CDR2. The CDR3 goes from the cysteine to the phenylalanine over 15 residues. Left in the record is the CDR3 DNA by itself, 45 bases read in frame from the first base. The method was the immunoSEQ multiplex PCR assay. TCRdb took this table from immuneACCESS and kept in-frame rearrangements with V and J called. Such tables lack part of the clones; where checked against another copy, unresolved V genes explain under half of the gap, and the rest is unexplained. The table for this sample lists about 180,000 clones; roughly 89% of them were counted only once. Jointly, the top ten make up more than 1.3% of the sample.

The sequence joins TRBV5-1 to TRBJ1-6, with the D gene too uncertain to name. The receptor comes from a woman in her forties or fifties in good health. Sequencing used blood. The DNA is TGCGCCAGCAGCTTGGCTCAGAGAAAGAATTCACCCCTCCACTTT. The resulting protein is CASSLAQRKNSPLHF. With the portions outside the CDR3 filled from the reference TRBV5-1 and TRBJ1-6 genes, the complete variable region becomes KAGVTQTPRYLIKTRGQQVTLSCSPISGHRSVSWYQQTPGQGLQFLFEYFSETQRNKGNFPGRFSGRQFSNSRSEMNVSTLELGDSALYLCASSLAQRKNSPLHFGNGTRLTVT.